The 10 T cell receptor beta chains in this list originate from one sample, sequenced in a study of blood T cell repertoires in COVID-19. TCRdb keeps only in-frame clones here, not all; method: immunoSEQ multiplex PCR. The sample includes about 150,000 clones, 70% to 90% of them seen just once. Sequencing was carried out using peripheral blood. All receptors derive from a woman in her sixties with COVID-19, enrolled during active disease.

The chain recombines TRBV5-6 with TRBJ2-7, with D perhaps matching TRBD2 (5 bases). The CDR3 is 17 amino acids. The germline V and J ends were trimmed by 6 bases and 2 bases, with 24 bases remaining between them. CDR1 is SGHDT, CDR2 YYEEEE, per germline. CDR3 bases: TGTGCCAGCATGAGGTTGGCGGGCCAATCCAAACCCTACGAGCAGTACTTC. It is translated as CASMRLAGQSKPYEQYF.

The rearrangement links TRBV6-5 to TRBJ2-1; TRBD2 matches at 9 bases. The CDR3 loop spans 15 amino acids. CDR1 and CDR2 from the germline V gene are MNHEY and SVGAGI. V dropped 5 bases and J dropped 8; count of bases not matched to a gene: 10. The CDR3 DNA reads TGTGCCAGCAGTACAGCGGGGGGCCTCTCTCATGAGCAGTTCTTC. Its translation: CASSTAGGLSHEQFF.

The chain recombines TRBV19 with TRBJ2-6, with TRBD2 as a possible D gene (6 bases). Germline CDR1 is LNHDA and CDR2 is SQIVND (reference sequence). V lost 8 bases, J lost 1 base, and 6 bases lay in between. The CDR3 is 13 residues long. The CDR3 protein is CASGGSGANVLTF. In DNA form, the CDR3 reads TGTGCCAGTGGGGGGTCTGGGGCCAACGTCCTGACTTTC.

V gene TRBV7-3 combines with J gene TRBJ2-1, with D perhaps TRBD1 (5 bases). V gave up 0 bases and J gave up 1 base, with 10 bases separating them. Germline V gives CDR1 SGHTA, CDR2 FQGTGA. CDR3 length equals 16 residues. CDR3 bases: TGTGCCAGCAGCTTAACACAGGTGGGGTCCTACAATGAGCAGTTCTTC. Its protein product is CASSLTQVGSYNEQFF.

The V gene is TRBV5-1, the J gene TRBJ2-1; D is possibly TRBD1 (7 bases). The ends were cut back, 0 bases at V and 3 bases at J, with 13 bases in the middle. The germline gives CDR1 SGHRS, CDR2 YFSETQ. The CDR3 is made up of 16 amino acids. Written as DNA, the CDR3 is TGCGCCAGCAGCTTGGGGCCGGGGGACAGCTACAATGAGCAGTTCTTC. It specifies CASSLGPGDSYNEQFF.

The count of this clone is one. This chain joins TRBV12-3 or TRBV12-4 and TRBJ2-7; D may be TRBD2 (7 bases). The germline V and J ends were trimmed by 3 bases and 4 bases, with 10 bases remaining between them. The CDR3 loop spans 13 amino acids. CDR3 loop: CASSFRGAYEQYF. The CDR3 DNA is TGTGCCAGCAGTTTCCGGGGGGCTTACGAGCAGTACTTC.

The gene calls are TRBV6-5 and TRBJ1-2, with a possible D match to TRBD1 (6 bases). Trimming took off 2 bases at V and 6 bases at J, with 10 bases between the two ends. Germline V lookup: CDR1 MNHEY, CDR2 SVGAGI. CDR3 length: 13 residues. The CDR3 spells CASSYQGSDGYTF. The CDR3 DNA reads TGTGCCAGCAGTTACCAGGGGTCGGATGGCTACACCTTC.

The chain joins TRBV30 to TRBJ2-7; 7 bases line up with TRBD1. Looked up from germline, CDR1 is GTSNPN and CDR2 is SVGIG (reference sequence). The CDR3 spans 16 residues. The trim removed 1 base at V and 8 bases at J, leaving 17 bases unmatched. CDR3 loop: CAWSDQGQVTVRQQYF. The CDR3 DNA sequence: TGTGCCTGGAGTGACCAAGGACAGGTCACAGTTCGGCAGCAGTACTTC.

This chain joins TRBV10-3 and TRBJ1-5; no clear D gene. V lost 5 bases, J lost 0 bases, and 8 bases lay in between. Per the germline V gene, CDR1 is ENHRY and CDR2 is SYGVKD. The CDR3 loop spans 14 amino acids. This chain's CDR3 is CAISREGSNQPQHF. The CDR3, as DNA: TGTGCCATCAGTAGGGAGGGTAGCAATCAGCCCCAGCATTTT.

The rearrangement links TRBV7-6 to TRBJ1-1; D unclear. Trimming took off 1 base at V and 3 bases at J, with 15 bases between the two ends. The CDR3 covers 16 residues. The germline CDR1 and CDR2 sequences are SGHVS and FNYEAQ. The CDR3 region is CASSLERAGSYTEAFF. DNA of the CDR3: TGTGCCAGCAGCTTAGAGAGGGCAGGTTCTTACACTGAAGCTTTCTTT.